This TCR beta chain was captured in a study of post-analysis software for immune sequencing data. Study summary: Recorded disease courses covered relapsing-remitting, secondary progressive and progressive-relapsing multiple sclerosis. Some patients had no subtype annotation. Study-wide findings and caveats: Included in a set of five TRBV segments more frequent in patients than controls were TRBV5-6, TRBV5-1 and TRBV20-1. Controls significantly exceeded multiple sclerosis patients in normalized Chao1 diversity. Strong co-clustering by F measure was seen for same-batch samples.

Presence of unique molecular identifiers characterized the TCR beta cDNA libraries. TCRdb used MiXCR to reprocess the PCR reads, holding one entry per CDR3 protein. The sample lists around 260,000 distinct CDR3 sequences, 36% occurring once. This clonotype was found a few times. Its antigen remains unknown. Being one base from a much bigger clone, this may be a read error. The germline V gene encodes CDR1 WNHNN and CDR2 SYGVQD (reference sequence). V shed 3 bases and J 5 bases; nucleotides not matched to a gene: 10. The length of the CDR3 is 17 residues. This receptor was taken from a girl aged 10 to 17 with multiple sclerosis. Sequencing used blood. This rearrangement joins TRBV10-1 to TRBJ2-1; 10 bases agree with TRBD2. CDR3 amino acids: CASSESELAGGHNEQFF. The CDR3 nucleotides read TGCGCCAGCAGTGAATCAGAGTTAGCGGGAGGCCACAATGAGCAGTTCTTC.